This entry features one T cell receptor beta chain sequence. This sample is part of a study of blood T cell repertoires in COVID-19. Study-wide context: The United States, Italy and Spain supplied acute and convalescent COVID-19 samples.

V lost 3 bases and J 5 bases, leaving 13 bases between the germline ends. CDR1 and CDR2 from the germline V gene are SGHTA and FQGNSA. CDR3 length: 15 amino acids. In the original analysis: Researchers report that nucleated cell counts were estimated from reference gene primer amplification. The table came from immunoSEQ multiplex PCR; TCRdb's copy has only in-frame clones and leaves some out. Clone size and the V and J calls come from that table; the DNA yielded D and trimming. The sample lists about 75,000 clones; 88% were seen once. The chain is built from TRBV7-2 and TRBJ1-4, with D maybe TRBD1 (6 bases). The sample consisted of peripheral blood. This clonotype was sampled from a human donor in a cohort sampled during active COVID-19. Here the CDR3 DNA reads TGTGCCAGCAGCTTCCGGGACATACCAAATGAAAAACTGTTTTTT. Amino acid sequence: CASSFRDIPNEKLFF.